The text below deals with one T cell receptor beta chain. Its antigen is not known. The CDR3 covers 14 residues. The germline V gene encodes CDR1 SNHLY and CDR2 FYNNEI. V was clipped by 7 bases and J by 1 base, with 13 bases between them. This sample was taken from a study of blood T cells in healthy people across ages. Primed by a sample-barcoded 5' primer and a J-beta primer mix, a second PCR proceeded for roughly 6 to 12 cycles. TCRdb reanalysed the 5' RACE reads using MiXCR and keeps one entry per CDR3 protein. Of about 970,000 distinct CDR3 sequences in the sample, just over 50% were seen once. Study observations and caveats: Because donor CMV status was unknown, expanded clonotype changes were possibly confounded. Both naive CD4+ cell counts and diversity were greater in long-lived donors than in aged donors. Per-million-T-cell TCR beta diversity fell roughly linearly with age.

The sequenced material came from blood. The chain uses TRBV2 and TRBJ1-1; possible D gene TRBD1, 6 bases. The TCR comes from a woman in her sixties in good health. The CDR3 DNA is TGTGCCAGCAAGAAACAGGGAACGAACACTGAAGCTTTCTTT. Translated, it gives CASKKQGTNTEAFF.